The 29 T cell receptor beta chains listed next were all sequenced from one sample in a study of cytomegalovirus exposure and HLA in healthy donors (dated by TCRdb to the late 2010s). Library generation was performed with the immunoSEQ multiplex PCR assay. The multiplex PCR relied on a mix of 60 forward primers for TCR Vbeta segments and 13 reverse primers for TCR Jbeta segments. The source is immuneACCESS, and TCRdb retained only in-frame sequences with V and J called. Part of the clones is not carried over; for the studies checked, unresolved V genes explain less than half of this, and the remainder is unexplained. Present in this sample are approximately 60,000 clones, roughly 80% of which were seen just once. Around 1.4% of the sample is in the top ten clones. Sequencing used PBMCs. The source of these receptors is a man younger than 40 in good health and CMV-seronegative.

The J gene is TRBJ1-2, the V gene TRBV7-9; 7 bases are shared with TRBD1. Per germline, CDR1 SEHNR and CDR2 FQNEAQ (reference sequence). This CDR3 has 15 residues. With V trimmed by 0 bases and J by 5 bases, 6 bases remained unmatched. CDR3 loop: CASSLAGGFLYGYTF. The CDR3 DNA reads as TGTGCCAGCAGCTTAGCAGGGGGCTTCCTATATGGCTACACCTTC.

The V gene is TRBV18, the J gene TRBJ1-1; a weak D match, TRBD1 (5 bases). This CDR3 contains 14 residues. V was shortened by 1 base and J by 4 bases, with 10 bases between the two germline ends. Germline assignment: CDR1 KGHSH and CDR2 LQKENI. CDR3 nucleotide sequence: TGTGCCAGCTCACCACAGGGGCCTGGCACTGAAGCTTTCTTT. Translating it yields CASSPQGPGTEAFF.

This clone appeared once. The chain couples TRBV5-8 to TRBJ1-2; D unclear. Trimming cost V 6 bases and J 2 bases, with 8 bases left between them. The germline gives CDR1 SGHTS, CDR2 YDEGEE. The CDR3 has 12 residues. The CDR3 coding sequence is TGTGCCAGCACCAACTGGAACTATGGCTACACCTTC. Residues: CASTNWNYGYTF.

J is TRBJ2-1 and V is TRBV11-3, with 8 positions matching TRBD1. J was trimmed by 0 bases and V by 5 bases; bases with no gene match: 3. The CDR3 runs to 15 residues. CDR1 is SGHNT and CDR2 is YENEEA in the germline V gene. CDR3 sequence: CASSIDRGSYNEQFF. Here the CDR3 DNA reads TGTGCCAGCAGCATCGACAGGGGCTCCTACAATGAGCAGTTCTTC.

The chain has TRBV6-6 and TRBJ2-5; D is possibly TRBD1 (6 bases). The J call may be faulty, since TRBJ2-7 better matches the DNA end. The CDR3 consists of 15 residues. CDR1 is MNHNY, CDR2 SVGAGI, per germline (reference sequence). The CDR3 spells CASSSPGVTTYEQYF. As DNA, the CDR3 is TGTGCCAGCAGTTCCCCAGGGGTGACCACCTACGAGCAGTACTTC.

V and J are TRBV7-2 and TRBJ1-1; no definite D call. V lost 4 bases, J lost 5 bases, and 11 bases lay in between. The CDR3 sequence is 13 residues long. Germline-derived CDR1 and CDR2 are SGHTA and FQGNSA. The CDR3, as DNA: TGTGCCAGCAGCTATCAGGAAAATACTGAAGCTTTCTTT. Translation: CASSYQENTEAFF.

The V gene is TRBV5-1, the J gene TRBJ2-3, with 10 nucleotides matching TRBD2. The germline V gene encodes CDR1 SGHRS and CDR2 YFSETQ. The CDR3 contains 16 residues. The junction had 9 bases not matched to a gene; V was cut back by 3 bases and J by 5 bases. The CDR3 DNA reads TGCGCCAGCAGCTGGCCAGCGGGAGGGCAAGAAGATACGCAGTATTTT. Its protein is CASSWPAGGQEDTQYF.

The CDR3 region is CASSLGLAGGETQYF. The CDR3 DNA reads TGTGCCAGCAGCCTGGGACTAGCGGGAGGGGAGACCCAGTACTTC. This chain uses TRBV5-4 with TRBJ2-5; 16 bases match TRBD2. This CDR3 contains 15 residues. The V segment lost 4 bases and the J segment 5 bases; nucleotides outside the gene matches: 2. Germline values: CDR1 SGHNT, CDR2 YYREEE (reference sequence).

The chain links TRBV30 to TRBJ1-2; tentatively, D is TRBD1 (6 bases). V was shortened by 0 bases and J by 3 bases, with 14 bases between the two germline ends. CDR1 is GTSNPN and CDR2 is SVGIG in the germline V gene (reference sequence). The CDR3 contains 15 residues. The CDR3, as DNA: TGTGCCTGGAGTGTCAGACAGGCCCGACACTATGGCTACACCTTC. Protein: CAWSVRQARHYGYTF.

The V gene is TRBV5-1, the J gene TRBJ1-1; D might be TRBD1 (6 bases). Trimming took off 7 bases at V and 4 bases at J, with 17 bases between the two ends. Germline-derived CDR1 and CDR2 are SGHRS and YFSETQ. The CDR3 is 14 residues long. CDR3 sequence: CASGDAGESTEAFF. The CDR3 DNA reads TGCGCCAGCGGGGATGCAGGGGAGTCCACTGAAGCTTTCTTT.

Only one count was recorded for this clone. The rearrangement joins TRBV14 to TRBJ2-1, with 10 bases aligning to TRBD1. The germline CDR1 and CDR2 sequences are SGHDN and FVKESK. The V and J ends lost 4 bases and 15 bases, in that order; junction bases with no gene match: 9. This CDR3 is built from 13 residues. CDR3 residues: CASSPQDRGSPFF. CDR3 DNA sequence: TGTGCCAGCAGCCCGCAGGACAGGGGGTCGCCGTTCTTC.

Details on this clone: The junction does not match germline at one end; this may be a read error. The V call is TRBV7-7, the J call TRBJ1-3; D remains unclear. This CDR3 comprises 16 residues. Germline V gives CDR1 SSHAT, CDR2 FNYEAQ (reference sequence). CDR3 residues: CASSPNSGVSGNTIYF. DNA for the CDR3: TGTGCTAGCAGCCCGAACAGCGGCGTCTCTGGAAACACCATATATTTT.

CDR3 nucleotides: TGTGCCAGCAGTGAGGGGCGAAGCAATGAGCAGTTCTTC. This encodes CASSEGRSNEQFF. The chain joins TRBV2 to TRBJ2-1; possibly TRBD1 for D (5 bases). With 3 bases removed from V and 6 bases from J, the gap between germline ends came to 9 bases. The CDR3 loop spans 13 amino acids. In germline, CDR1 is SNHLY, CDR2 FYNNEI.

The chain has TRBV2 and TRBJ2-1, with a tentative D call TRBD2 (6 bases). V lost 6 bases, J lost 15 bases, and 24 bases lay in between. This CDR3 is built from 14 residues. Germline loops: CDR1 SNHLY, CDR2 FYNNEI. The CDR3, as DNA: TGTGCCAGCAGAACACACGGAATACGGGAGTTTCCGTTCTTC. Translation gives CASRTHGIREFPFF.

This clone was recorded only once. This chain links TRBV28 with TRBJ1-2; 8 bases map to TRBD1. The V gene's germline CDR1 is MDHEN and CDR2 SYDVKM. V lost 6 bases to trimming and J lost 8 bases; unmatched junction nucleotides: 20. CDR3 length: 17 amino acids. The chain's CDR3 is CASRIPLNDRGIGGYTF. The CDR3 DNA reads TGTGCCAGCAGGATCCCTTTAAACGACAGGGGAATAGGGGGCTACACCTTC.

This sequence joins TRBV7-9 and TRBJ2-3; 15 bases line up with TRBD2. Germline V CDR1 and CDR2: SEHNR, FQNEAQ (reference sequence). Unmatched junction bases numbered 3, after V lost 5 bases and J lost 6 bases. The CDR3 consists of 15 residues. CDR3 coding DNA: TGTGCCAGCAGCGCCGGACTAGCGGGAGGGGATACGCAGTATTTT. It codes for CASSAGLAGGDTQYF.

The V call is TRBV30, the J call TRBJ2-2; D is undetermined. CDR1 and CDR2 from the germline V gene are GTSNPN and SVGIG (reference sequence). The CDR3 is made up of 13 amino acids. The ends were cut back, 0 bases at V and 7 bases at J, with 9 bases in the middle. CDR3 coding DNA: TGTGCCTGGAGTGTACAAGTAAGCGGGGAGCTGTTTTTT. Its translation: CAWSVQVSGELFF.

The chain employs TRBV29-1 and TRBJ2-7; TRBD1 aligns across 10 bases. Germline-derived CDR1 and CDR2 are SQVTM and ANQGSEA. This CDR3 comprises 15 residues. Trimming removed 0 bases from V and 2 bases from J; junction bases left unmatched: 4. The DNA of the CDR3 is TGCAGCGTTGAAGAGGGGACAGGGGCAGCCTACGAGCAGTACTTC. Translation gives CSVEEGTGAAYEQYF.

The chain has TRBV6-1 and TRBJ1-2; 7 bases fit TRBD1. The J segment lost 8 bases and the V segment lost 6 bases, leaving 6 bases of the junction unmatched. The CDR3 covers 12 residues. Per the germline V gene, CDR1 is MNHNS and CDR2 is SASEGT. CDR3 protein: CASRRQGVGYTF. The CDR3 DNA reads as TGTGCCAGCAGGCGGCAGGGGGTGGGCTACACCTTC.

The chain employs TRBV5-1 and TRBJ2-1; maybe TRBD1 (5 bases). The germline gives CDR1 SGHRS, CDR2 YFSETQ. Trimming cost V 1 base and J 6 bases, with 14 bases left between them. This CDR3 region has 15 residues. In nucleotides, the CDR3 is TGCGCCAGCAGCTTGAGGGTAGGGGTCGGCAATGAGCAGTTCTTC. It is translated as CASSLRVGVGNEQFF.

This rearrangement joins TRBV15 to TRBJ1-1, with D possibly being TRBD1 (5 bases). V was pared by 5 bases and J by 1 base, with 11 bases between. Germline CDR1 is LNHNV and CDR2 is YYDKDF (reference sequence). The CDR3 contains 14 residues. The CDR3 sequence: CATSEEGQNTEAFF. For the CDR3, the DNA is TGTGCCACCAGCGAGGAGGGGCAGAACACTGAAGCTTTCTTT.

The chain combines TRBV7-3 with TRBJ2-7, with 7 bases identical to TRBD2. The J segment lost 2 bases and the V segment lost 0 bases, leaving 7 bases of the junction unmatched. This CDR3 is 16 amino acids long. Germline V gene lookup returns CDR1 SGHTA and CDR2 FQGTGA. The CDR3, as DNA: TGTGCCAGCAGCTTAACGGCTGCTAGCGGCACCTACGAGCAGTACTTC. Protein: CASSLTAASGTYEQYF.

This chain links TRBV11-2 with TRBJ2-2, with TRBD2 matching over 10 bases. From germline, CDR1 is SGHAT and CDR2 FQNNGV. The CDR3 covers 16 residues. The junction had 4 bases not matched to a gene; V was cut back by 1 base and J by 5 bases. Here the CDR3 reads CASSLASGSLTGELFF. For the CDR3, the DNA is TGTGCCAGCAGCTTAGCTAGCGGGAGTCTGACCGGGGAGCTGTTTTTT.

The CDR3 reads CASSQEAGVGQYF. DNA of the CDR3: TGCGCCAGCAGCCAAGAGGCGGGGGTTGGGCAGTACTTC. J is TRBJ2-7 and V is TRBV4-3; 7 nucleotides align to TRBD2. V lost 0 bases, J lost 9 bases, and 5 bases stayed unmatched. The CDR3 runs 13 residues. Germline CDR1 LGHNA, CDR2 YSLEER.

The count of this clone is one. V usage is TRBV27 and J usage is TRBJ1-1; tentative D call: TRBD1 (5 bases). Trimming removed 2 bases at V and 1 base at J, with 8 bases between. Germline V gene sequence: CDR1 MNHEY, CDR2 SMNVEV (reference sequence). CDR3 length equals 14 residues. The CDR3 DNA reads as TGTGCCAGCAGTTTAACAGGATGGAACACTGAAGCTTTCTTT. The encoded protein is CASSLTGWNTEAFF.

This chain links TRBV5-1 with TRBJ1-1; 8 bases match TRBD1. CDR3 length: 13 residues. With V trimmed by 2 bases and J by 4 bases, 1 base remained unmatched. CDR1 is SGHRS, CDR2 YFSETQ, per germline. In nucleotides, the CDR3 is TGCGCCAGCAGCTTCAGGGGGCGCACTGAAGCTTTCTTT. Its translation: CASSFRGRTEAFF.

The genes are TRBV7-2 and TRBJ2-2; TRBD1 agrees at 10 bases. The CDR3 extends over 15 amino acids. Germline CDR1 is SGHTA and CDR2 is FQGNSA. The J segment lost 7 bases and the V segment lost 5 bases, leaving 7 bases of the junction unmatched. DNA of the CDR3: TGTGCCAGCAGCCCCGGACAGGGGGATAGCGGGGAGCTGTTTTTT. Protein: CASSPGQGDSGELFF.

In DNA, the CDR3 is TGTGCCAGCAGCCTGCGGCTTAGGGGACAGGGGGCGCAGAGGACTAATGAAAAACTGTTTTTT. This codes for CASSLRLRGQGAQRTNEKLFF. The chain couples TRBV7-6 to TRBJ1-4, with 12 bases matching TRBD1. CDR1 SGHVS and CDR2 FNYEAQ come from the germline V gene. After removal of 5 bases from V and 2 bases from J, the junction contained 18 bases not matched to a gene. This CDR3 spans 21 amino acids.

This chain uses TRBV2 with TRBJ2-7; no reliable D call. Germline V gene lookup returns CDR1 SNHLY and CDR2 FYNNEI. This CDR3 has 15 residues. Trimming removed 7 bases from V and 2 bases from J, with 18 bases in between. In DNA form, the CDR3 reads TGTGCCAGCAAGTATCAGGCAGTACCGGCCTACGAGCAGTACTTC. Its translation: CASKYQAVPAYEQYF.